A selection of T cell receptor beta chains follows, all from one sample in a study of cytomegalovirus exposure and HLA in healthy donors. Method: immunoSEQ multiplex PCR; TCRdb's copy keeps in-frame clones and lacks some. The data show 100,000 to 120,000 clones, 65% to 80% seen once. Material for sequencing was PBMCs. Receptors originate from a man aged 25 to 40 in good health and CMV-seropositive. Each CDR3 is given with its conserved first and last residue. D genes are given only for firm matches.

cdr3_aa: CASTELGGGTDTQYF; d_call: TRBD2; cdr3_length: 15; v_call: TRBV7-2; j_call: TRBJ2-3
cdr3_aa: CASNYLVISYNEQFF; d_call: .; cdr3_length: 15; v_call: TRBV7-2; j_call: TRBJ2-1
cdr3_aa: CASSSPGTGYGNTIYF; d_call: TRBD1; cdr3_length: 16; v_call: TRBV7-2; j_call: TRBJ1-3
cdr3_aa: CAISGGVRETEQYF; d_call: .; cdr3_length: 14; v_call: TRBV10-3; j_call: TRBJ2-7
cdr3_aa: CASSQDRQGRNQPQHF; d_call: .; cdr3_length: 16; v_call: TRBV4-1; j_call: TRBJ1-5
cdr3_aa: CASSLGRTEAFF; d_call: .; cdr3_length: 12; v_call: TRBV7-9; j_call: TRBJ1-1
cdr3_aa: CASSESHYSFF; d_call: .; cdr3_length: 11; v_call: TRBV25-1; j_call: TRBJ2-1
cdr3_aa: CASSVSPTSGGADGELFF; d_call: TRBD2; cdr3_length: 18; v_call: TRBV9; j_call: TRBJ2-2
cdr3_aa: CASSESSGVIEAFF; d_call: .; cdr3_length: 14; v_call: TRBV10-2; j_call: TRBJ1-1
cdr3_aa: CASSIRDRGYEQYF; d_call: TRBD1; cdr3_length: 14; v_call: TRBV19; j_call: TRBJ2-7
cdr3_aa: CASSRGTAGIGPQHF; d_call: .; cdr3_length: 15; v_call: TRBV19; j_call: TRBJ1-5
cdr3_aa: CASSELGGAETQYF; d_call: .; cdr3_length: 14; v_call: TRBV2; j_call: TRBJ2-5
cdr3_aa: CASSLDRGGIYYEQYF; d_call: .; cdr3_length: 16; v_call: TRBV5-1; j_call: TRBJ2-7
cdr3_aa: CATSDLLRGGTEAFF; d_call: .; cdr3_length: 15; v_call: TRBV19; j_call: TRBJ1-1
cdr3_aa: CASSLSAQYNEQFF; d_call: .; cdr3_length: 14; v_call: TRBV7-3; j_call: TRBJ2-1
cdr3_aa: CASSYMGTDTQYF; d_call: .; cdr3_length: 13; v_call: TRBV2; j_call: TRBJ2-3
cdr3_aa: CASSLTGSLSDEKLFF; d_call: .; cdr3_length: 16; v_call: TRBV4-2; j_call: TRBJ1-4
cdr3_aa: CASSESLGQGTKDTQYF; d_call: TRBD1; cdr3_length: 17; v_call: TRBV10-1; j_call: TRBJ2-3
cdr3_aa: CASRPGQMYNSPLHF; d_call: TRBD1; cdr3_length: 15; v_call: TRBV5-5; j_call: TRBJ1-6
cdr3_aa: CASEANQPQHF; d_call: .; cdr3_length: 11; v_call: TRBV21-1; j_call: TRBJ1-5
cdr3_aa: CASSYTGGSSYNEQFF; d_call: TRBD2; cdr3_length: 16; v_call: TRBV6-6; j_call: TRBJ2-1
cdr3_aa: CASSLAVAGYETQYF; d_call: .; cdr3_length: 15; v_call: TRBV5-6; j_call: TRBJ2-5
cdr3_aa: CASSREGGTTDTQYF; d_call: .; cdr3_length: 15; v_call: TRBV11-2; j_call: TRBJ2-3
cdr3_aa: CASGLVLGRENTGELFF; d_call: .; cdr3_length: 17; v_call: TRBV12-5; j_call: TRBJ2-2
cdr3_aa: CASSLGEPLAGGLDTQYF; d_call: TRBD2; cdr3_length: 18; v_call: TRBV13; j_call: TRBJ2-3
cdr3_aa: CASSLGQRYGYTF; d_call: .; cdr3_length: 13; v_call: TRBV5-1; j_call: TRBJ1-2
cdr3_aa: CASSFGGNYEQYF; d_call: TRBD2; cdr3_length: 13; v_call: TRBV25-1; j_call: TRBJ2-7
cdr3_aa: CASFAPGLRTYEQYF; d_call: .; cdr3_length: 15; v_call: TRBV2; j_call: TRBJ2-7
cdr3_aa: CASSTGLNSPLHF; d_call: .; cdr3_length: 13; v_call: TRBV19; j_call: TRBJ1-6
cdr3_aa: CAYSPTGGSPLHF; d_call: TRBD1; cdr3_length: 13; v_call: TRBV30; j_call: TRBJ1-6
cdr3_aa: CASTQWAGRERQPQHF; d_call: .; cdr3_length: 16; v_call: TRBV19; j_call: TRBJ1-5
cdr3_aa: CASSLGGGYSETQYF; d_call: TRBD1; cdr3_length: 15; v_call: TRBV11-1; j_call: TRBJ2-5
cdr3_aa: CASRTGTGGLVAKNIQYF; d_call: TRBD1; cdr3_length: 18; v_call: TRBV10-2; j_call: TRBJ2-4
cdr3_aa: CASSKKAEANYGYTF; d_call: .; cdr3_length: 15; v_call: TRBV19; j_call: TRBJ1-2
cdr3_aa: CASSRGKGDYEQYF; d_call: .; cdr3_length: 14; v_call: TRBV4-1; j_call: TRBJ2-7
cdr3_aa: CSSSFGSEAFF; d_call: .; cdr3_length: 11; v_call: TRBV7-9; j_call: TRBJ1-1
cdr3_aa: CASSQDGGARPSYEQYF; d_call: .; cdr3_length: 17; v_call: TRBV4-2; j_call: TRBJ2-7
cdr3_aa: CASSLRVAGELFF; d_call: .; cdr3_length: 13; v_call: TRBV7-2; j_call: TRBJ2-2
cdr3_aa: CASSLVSVNSPLHF; d_call: .; cdr3_length: 14; v_call: TRBV27; j_call: TRBJ1-6
cdr3_aa: CASRLQGRPEAFF; d_call: TRBD1; cdr3_length: 13; v_call: TRBV11-2; j_call: TRBJ1-1
cdr3_aa: CASKVDRDTEAFF; d_call: TRBD1; cdr3_length: 13; v_call: TRBV2; j_call: TRBJ1-1
cdr3_aa: CASSKVLGGKPQHF; d_call: .; cdr3_length: 14; v_call: TRBV21-1; j_call: TRBJ1-5
cdr3_aa: CASSLDRGNTIYF; d_call: .; cdr3_length: 13; v_call: TRBV7-9; j_call: TRBJ1-3
cdr3_aa: CASSLAGEPYGYTF; d_call: .; cdr3_length: 14; v_call: TRBV5-6; j_call: TRBJ1-2
cdr3_aa: CASSQLDRDTGELFF; d_call: TRBD1; cdr3_length: 15; v_call: TRBV14; j_call: TRBJ2-2
cdr3_aa: CASSLAREIGVAGSEAFF; d_call: .; cdr3_length: 18; v_call: TRBV5-1; j_call: TRBJ1-1
cdr3_aa: CASSFIAGGYSGANVLTF; d_call: TRBD2; cdr3_length: 18; v_call: TRBV2; j_call: TRBJ2-6
cdr3_aa: CASSTTGGTYEQYF; d_call: TRBD1; cdr3_length: 14; v_call: TRBV5-1; j_call: TRBJ2-7